This is a list of T cell receptor beta chains from one sample in a study of T cell repertoires in cytomegalovirus infection. TCRdb reanalysed the reads using MiXCR and keeps one entry per CDR3 protein. Of hundreds of thousands of distinct CDR3 sequences in the sample, 31% were seen once. No antigen is known for these receptors. The starting material was cultured CD8+ T cells from PBMCs, obtained from culture after CMV antigen stimulation. The receptors originated from a human donor in good health (CMV status not recorded). Some clones in this sample may be carry-over from other donors' samples. Both conserved end residues are part of each CDR3. Each record gives: V gene, clone size, D gene, J gene, CDR3 DNA, CDR3 protein. A D gene is named only where the DNA matches it firmly. Clone size appears in some rows only: once, few, many, or a class for an expanded clone.

TRBV28	few	.	TRBJ2-3	TGTGCCAGCAGTTTCCCCTCTCCCGGCGGGGGCCAGAGTAACACAGATACGCAGTATTTT	CASSFPSPGGGQSNTDTQYF
TRBV24-1	.	.	TRBJ2-1	TGTGCCACCAGTTCCCACTATTACAATGAGCAGTTCTTC	CATSSHYYNEQFF
TRBV13	few	.	TRBJ2-3	TGTGCCAGCAGCTCAGGGACGGCCGCAGATACGCAGTATTTT	CASSSGTAADTQYF
TRBV7-2	many	TRBD2	TRBJ2-4	TGTGCCAGCAGCTTAATGGCGGGGGGGAGGAACATTCAGTACTTC	CASSLMAGGRNIQYF
TRBV7-9	.	TRBD1	TRBJ1-1	TGTGCCAGCAGCTTGGGGGACAGGTTTTCCGACACTGAAGCTTTCTTT	CASSLGDRFSDTEAFF
TRBV6-1	.	.	TRBJ2-6	TGTGCCAGCAGTGAACGAGTCCGCATCTACTCTGGGGCCAACGTCCTGACTTTC	CASSERVRIYSGANVLTF
TRBV27	.	TRBD1	TRBJ1-2	TGTGCCAGCAGTCCCCAGACAGGGGTTAGTGGCTACACCTTC	CASSPQTGVSGYTF
TRBV6-5	.	.	TRBJ2-3	TGTGCCAGCAGTTACTCAGGACATCCCACAGATACGCAGTATTTT	CASSYSGHPTDTQYF
TRBV7-9	.	.	TRBJ2-1	TGTGCCAGCAGCTTATTCAGGTACAATGAGCAGTTCTTC	CASSLFRYNEQFF
TRBV12-5	.	TRBD1	TRBJ1-1	TGTGCTACCGGGACAGGGAACACTGAAGCTTTCTTT	CATGTGNTEAFF
TRBV12-3/TRBV12-4	many	.	TRBJ2-3	TGTGCCAGCAGTCCTACAGCAGATACGCAGTATTTT	CASSPTADTQYF
TRBV7-2	many	.	TRBJ1-1	TGTGCCAGCAGCTTAGATCAGGGGATGAACACTGAAGCTTTCTTT	CASSLDQGMNTEAFF
TRBV7-6	.	TRBD2	TRBJ2-1	TGTACCAGCAGCTTAGCCTCTAGCGGGGCCAATGAGCAGTTCTTC	CTSSLASSGANEQFF
TRBV12-3/TRBV12-4	.	.	TRBJ2-1	TGTGCCAGTACTAATGGGGGGAGCTCCTACAATGAGCAGTTCTTC	CASTNGGSSYNEQFF
TRBV20-1	.	.	TRBJ1-1	TGCAGTGCTAGACAACGGTCCATACAGAACACTGAAGCTTTCTTT	CSARQRSIQNTEAFF
TRBV4-1	few	.	TRBJ2-2	TGCGCCAGCAGCCAAGCCTCTGGGGGGTACACCGGGGAGCTGTTTTTT	CASSQASGGYTGELFF
TRBV27	few	.	TRBJ2-1	TGTGCCAGCAGTTCCTGGGCCCGGGGGCCGTATGAGCAGTTCTTC	CASSSWARGPYEQFF
TRBV6-6	.	.	TRBJ1-5	TGTGCCAGCAGTCTCCGGGTCAAAGGAGGCAATCAGCCCCAGCATTTT	CASSLRVKGGNQPQHF
TRBV7-2	many	TRBD2	TRBJ2-2	TGTGCCAGCAGCTTAGGGGTTCTGGGACTAGCGAGCACCGGGGAGCTGTTTTTT	CASSLGVLGLASTGELFF
TRBV5-5	many	TRBD1	TRBJ2-3	TGTGCCAGCAGCTCGAGGACAGGTCGCACAGATACGCAGTATTTT	CASSSRTGRTDTQYF
TRBV12-3/TRBV12-4	few	.	TRBJ1-1	TGTGCCAGCAGTTTAGACCAGCCTAACACTGAAGCTTTCTTT	CASSLDQPNTEAFF
TRBV19	few	TRBD1	TRBJ1-1	TGTGCCAGTATAACAGGGGGGACGAACACTGAAGCTTTCTTT	CASITGGTNTEAFF
TRBV7-6	.	.	TRBJ1-3	TGTGCCAGCAGCCACCGGGACGGACGAGACACCATATATTTT	CASSHRDGRDTIYF
TRBV5-4	many	TRBD1	TRBJ2-1	TGTGCCAGCAGCCATTCGGGACAGGGGGACAATGAGCAGTTCTTC	CASSHSGQGDNEQFF
TRBV7-8	many	.	TRBJ2-1	TGTGCCAGCATACTGACCGATGAGCAGTTCTTC	CASILTDEQFF
TRBV24-1	.	TRBD1	TRBJ2-2	TGTGCCACCAGTGATCTACAGGGGTCCGGGGAGCTGTTTTTT	CATSDLQGSGELFF
TRBV12-3/TRBV12-4	few	TRBD1	TRBJ2-2	TGTGCCAGTACGCAGGGGGCCAACACCGGGGAGCTGTTTTTT	CASTQGANTGELFF
TRBV7-9	few	.	TRBJ2-1	TGTGCCAGCAGCTTAACGGGCGGGCCTGACAATGAGCAGTTCTTC	CASSLTGGPDNEQFF
TRBV5-6	few	.	TRBJ2-1	TGTGCCAGCAGCTATCACAATGAGCAGTTCTTC	CASSYHNEQFF
TRBV14	.	.	TRBJ2-5	TGTGCCAGCAGCCAAGGACTGCTGTGGGAGACCCAGTACTTC	CASSQGLLWETQYF
TRBV6-5	few	.	TRBJ2-4	TGTGCCAGCAGTTACTCAACTGGGGGAAACATTCAGTACTTC	CASSYSTGGNIQYF
TRBV19	few	.	TRBJ2-3	TGTGCCAGTAGTATTACCCAGGGTGTTTTGGATACGCAGTATTTT	CASSITQGVLDTQYF
TRBV2	few	TRBD2	TRBJ2-2	TGTGCCAGCAGTGAAATGCTAGCGGGGTGGACCGGGGAGCTGTTTTTT	CASSEMLAGWTGELFF
TRBV27	.	TRBD2	TRBJ2-7	TGTGCCTCAGCATTGGCAGCGGGGGTGAACGAGCAGTACTTC	CASALAAGVNEQYF
TRBV7-2	many	TRBD2	TRBJ2-3	TGTGCCAGCAGCTTACGGGGGGGGTACACAGATACGCAGTATTTT	CASSLRGGYTDTQYF
TRBV6-1	.	.	TRBJ2-5	TGTGCCAGCACTAAACAGGGCAGCCAAGAGACCCAGTACTTC	CASTKQGSQETQYF
TRBV4-3	.	TRBD1	TRBJ1-2	TGCGCCAGCAGCCAAGTTAGGACAGGAGGACCCTATGGCTACACCTTC	CASSQVRTGGPYGYTF
TRBV2	.	.	TRBJ2-5	TGTGCCAGCAGTGAAATCGCCAGCCCGGGTCGGACCCAGTACTTC	CASSEIASPGRTQYF
TRBV12-3/TRBV12-4	few	.	TRBJ1-5	TGTGCCAGCAGTTTAGTTCCCGGGTACCTCGACTTCGACCCAGATCAGCCCCAGCATTTT	CASSLVPGYLDFDPDQPQHF
TRBV11-3	.	TRBD1	TRBJ2-1	TGTGCCAGCAGCTTGGTCGGGACAGGGATCCACAATGAGCAGTTCTTC	CASSLVGTGIHNEQFF
TRBV6-1	few	.	TRBJ2-3	TGTGCCAGCAGAATAGGGACCGAGCTCCGGACAGATACGCAGTATTTT	CASRIGTELRTDTQYF
TRBV12-3/TRBV12-4	.	.	TRBJ1-3	TGTGCCAGCAGTTTAGGGGACAACTCTGGAAACACCATATATTTT	CASSLGDNSGNTIYF
TRBV4-1	few	.	TRBJ2-2	TGCGCCAGCAGCCTAGGGGAGTCGGACACCGGGGAGCTGTTTTTT	CASSLGESDTGELFF
TRBV7-3	few	.	TRBJ1-2	TGTGCCAGCAGCCCTTCCATGGGATATGGCTACACCTTC	CASSPSMGYGYTF
TRBV27	few	TRBD2	TRBJ2-1	TGTGCCAGCAGTCCCCCGGGGGGTAGCGGGGTATATGAGCAGTTCTTC	CASSPPGGSGVYEQFF
TRBV19	many	.	TRBJ2-2	TGTGCCAGTAGTATCGGATCGGACACCGGGGAGCTGTTTTTT	CASSIGSDTGELFF
TRBV7-6	few	.	TRBJ1-1	TGTGCCAGCTTCCAGGTCAGAGAAGCTTTCTTT	CASFQVREAFF
TRBV7-2	many	TRBD1	TRBJ1-6	TGTGCCAGCAGCTCGGAATGGGACAGGGATTCACCCCTCCACTTT	CASSSEWDRDSPLHF
TRBV5-5	.	.	TRBJ2-3	TGTGCCAGCAGCTTGGAGGGACAACTCACAGATACGCAGTATTTT	CASSLEGQLTDTQYF
TRBV24-1	.	.	TRBJ1-5	TGTGCCACCAGTGACCCGGGACAAAGCAATCAGCCCCAGCATTTT	CATSDPGQSNQPQHF
TRBV20-1	.	.	TRBJ2-1	TGCAGTGCTCCGCTTTACAATGAGCAGTTCTTC	CSAPLYNEQFF